This T cell receptor (beta chain) was identified during a study of T cells in Graves' hyperthyroidism and ophthalmopathy. About the research overall: Before any treatment, at initial diagnosis, peripheral blood was collected.

Any patient presenting with uncontrolled infection, other autoimmune disease, pregnancy or lactation was left out. Regions amplified from RNA transcripts were the TCR beta CDR3 regions. HTBI primers were employed in a first-round RT-PCR of the TCR CDR3. TCRdb reanalysed the multiplex PCR reads using MiXCR and keeps one entry per CDR3 protein. The sample has fewer than 250,000 distinct CDR3 sequences, approximately 23% seen once; the top ten hold 30% to 40%. The CDR3 covers 14 residues. J gave up 6 bases and V 3 bases, and 4 bases lay outside the gene matches. This clonotype was seen ten or more times.

This rearrangement joins TRBV12-3 or TRBV12-4 to TRBJ2-7; 11 bases line up with TRBD1. The sample comprised blood. The receptor was isolated from a woman aged 35 to 49 with Graves' ophthalmopathy. CDR3 sequence reads: CASSLGTGGTEQYF. The CDR3 DNA sequence: TGTGCCAGCAGTTTGGGGACAGGGGGGACCGAGCAGTACTTC.